This is a list of T cell receptor beta chains from one sample in a study of blood T cells in healthy people across ages. TCRdb re-called the 5' RACE reads through MiXCR, storing one row per CDR3 protein. The table records approximately 800,000 distinct CDR3 sequences, more than 50% of them present only once. The sequencing input was blood. These receptors originate from a middle-aged man in good health. Both conserved end residues are part of each CDR3. The D gene is left open where the match is weak.

v_gene	j_gene	d_gene	CDR3nt	CDR3aa
TRBV7-9	TRBJ2-1	NA	TGTGCCAGCAGCTTGGACTCGGTTGAGCAGTTCTTC	CASSLDSVEQFF
TRBV20-1	TRBJ2-3	TRBD1	TGCAGTGCTAGAACCTACAGGGGATTCGCAGATACGCAGTATTTT	CSARTYRGFADTQYF
TRBV7-2	TRBJ2-7	TRBD2	TGTGCCAGCAGCTTAGGGACTAGCGCAACCTACGAGCAGTACTTC	CASSLGTSATYEQYF
TRBV24-1	TRBJ2-7	NA	TGTGCCCCGGCGGGGACGAGAACCTACGAGCAGTACTTC	CAPAGTRTYEQYF
TRBV5-5	TRBJ2-5	TRBD1	TGTGCCAGCAGCAGGACACAGGGGTACACCTACGGGCAGTACTTC	CASSRTQGYTYGQYF
TRBV15	TRBJ2-7	TRBD2	TGTGCCACCAGTATACGGGACGGGCGGGGGAACGAGCAGTACTTC	CATSIRDGRGNEQYF
TRBV10-3	TRBJ2-3	NA	TGTGCCATCAGTGAACCGGGTCGTGGGGGTCTTTCAGATACGCAGTATTTT	CAISEPGRGGLSDTQYF
TRBV7-6	TRBJ2-5	TRBD2	TGTGCCAGCAGTCCTAGGGTCGGGACTACGAGCAGTTTGTACTTC	CASSPRVGTTSSLYF
TRBV3-1	TRBJ2-2	NA	TGTGCCAGCAGCCAAGACACGGTGACGATTGGCGGGGAGCTGTTTTTT	CASSQDTVTIGGELFF
TRBV2	TRBJ2-5	TRBD1	TGTGCCAGCAGTGGATCTAAGGGGGCGGACAATGAGCAGTACTTC	CASSGSKGADNEQYF
TRBV27	TRBJ2-3	NA	TGTGCCAGCGCCACTGGCCCAGATACGCAGTATTTT	CASATGPDTQYF